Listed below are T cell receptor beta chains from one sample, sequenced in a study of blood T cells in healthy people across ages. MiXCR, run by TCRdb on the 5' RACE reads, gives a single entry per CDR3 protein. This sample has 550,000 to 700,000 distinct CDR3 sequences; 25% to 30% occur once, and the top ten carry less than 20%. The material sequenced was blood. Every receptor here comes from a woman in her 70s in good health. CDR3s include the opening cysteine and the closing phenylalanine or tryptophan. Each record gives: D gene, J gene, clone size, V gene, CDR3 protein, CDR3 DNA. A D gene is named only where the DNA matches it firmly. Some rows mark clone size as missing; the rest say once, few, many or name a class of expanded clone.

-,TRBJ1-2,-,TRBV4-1,CASSQVATGQNYGYTF,TGCGCCAGCAGCCAAGTTGCAACAGGACAAAACTATGGCTACACCTTC
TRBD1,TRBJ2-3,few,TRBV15,CATSRGTGGPDTQYF,TGTGCCACCAGCAGAGGGACAGGGGGGCCAGATACGCAGTATTTT
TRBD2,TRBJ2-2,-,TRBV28,CASSPQLAGGPGELFF,TGTGCCAGCAGTCCCCAGCTAGCGGGAGGCCCCGGGGAGCTGTTTTTT
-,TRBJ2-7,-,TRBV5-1,CASSLGGFYEQYF,TGCGCCAGCAGCTTAGGAGGATTCTACGAGCAGTACTTC
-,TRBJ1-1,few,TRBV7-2,CASSLNPTMNTEAFF,TGTGCCAGCAGCTTAAATCCCACGATGAACACTGAAGCTTTCTTT
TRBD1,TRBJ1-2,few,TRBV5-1,CASSGLSGQTNYGYTF,TGCGCCAGCAGTGGCCTATCGGGACAGACTAACTATGGCTACACCTTC
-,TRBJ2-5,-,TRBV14,CASSQGYDETQYF,TGTGCCAGCAGCCAAGGTTATGACGAGACCCAGTACTTC
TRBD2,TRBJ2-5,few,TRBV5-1,CASSNPGGLASGETQYF,TGCGCCAGCAGCAATCCGGGGGGACTAGCTTCCGGGGAGACCCAGTACTTC
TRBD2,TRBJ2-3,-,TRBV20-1,CSATLAGGSQDTQYF,TGCAGTGCTACACTAGCGGGGGGCTCACAAGATACGCAGTATTTT
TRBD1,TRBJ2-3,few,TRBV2,CAPGQVGATQYF,TGTGCCCCGGGACAGGTTGGGGCGACGCAGTATTTT
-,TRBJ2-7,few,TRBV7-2,CASRLAPDLTYEQYF,TGTGCCAGCAGACTAGCTCCGGATTTAACCTACGAGCAGTACTTC
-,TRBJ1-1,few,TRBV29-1,CSGIGTFF,TGCAGCGGGATCGGGACTTTCTTT
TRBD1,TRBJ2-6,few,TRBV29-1,CSVVGQGYSGANALTF,TGCAGCGTTGTAGGACAGGGCTACTCTGGGGCCAACGCCCTGACTTTC
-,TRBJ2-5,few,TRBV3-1,CASMERWVETQYF,TGTGCCAGCATGGAGCGTTGGGTGGAGACCCAGTACTTC
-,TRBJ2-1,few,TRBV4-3,CASSQRRSYNEQFF,TGCGCCAGCAGCCAAAGACGTTCCTACAATGAGCAGTTCTTC
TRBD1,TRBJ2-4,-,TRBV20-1,CSASPGGSAKNIQYF,TGCAGTGCTTCCCCAGGGGGATCGGCCAAAAACATTCAGTACTTC
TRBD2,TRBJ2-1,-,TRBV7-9,CASSSRLAGGLVSYNEQFF,TGTGCCAGCAGCTCCCGACTAGCGGGGGGCCTAGTGTCCTACAATGAGCAGTTCTTC
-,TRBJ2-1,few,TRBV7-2,CASAGTGINEQFF,TGTGCCAGCGCAGGGACTGGGATCAATGAGCAGTTCTTC
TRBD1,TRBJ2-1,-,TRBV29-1,CSVGGQGDEQFF,TGCAGCGTTGGAGGACAGGGGGATGAGCAGTTCTTC
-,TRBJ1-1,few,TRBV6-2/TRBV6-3,CASNQLHRDKEAEAFF,TGTGCCAGCAATCAGTTACACAGGGACAAGGAGGCTGAAGCTTTCTTT
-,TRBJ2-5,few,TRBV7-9,CASSATEQETQYF,TGTGCCAGTAGCGCGACAGAGCAAGAGACCCAGTACTTC
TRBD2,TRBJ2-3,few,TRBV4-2,CASSQLGLAGRDTQYF,TGTGCCAGCAGCCAGCTCGGACTAGCGGGGCGGGATACGCAGTATTTT
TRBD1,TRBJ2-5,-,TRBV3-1,CASSPNSDRARRETQYF,TGTGCCAGCAGCCCCAACTCGGACAGGGCCCGTCGGGAGACCCAGTACTTC
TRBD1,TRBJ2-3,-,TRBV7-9,CASSRLGQYTDTQYF,TGTGCCAGCAGCCGCTTGGGACAGTACACAGATACGCAGTATTTT
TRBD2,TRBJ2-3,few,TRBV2,CASSENTAGGFRTQYF,TGTGCCAGCAGTGAAAATACAGCGGGGGGGTTCCGCACGCAGTATTTT
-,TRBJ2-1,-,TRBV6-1,CASSEEVSSYNEQFF,TGTGCCAGCAGTGAAGAAGTCAGCTCCTACAATGAGCAGTTCTTC
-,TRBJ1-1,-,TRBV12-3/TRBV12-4,CASSKQEGNTEAFF,TGTGCCAGCAGTAAACAGGAGGGGAACACTGAAGCTTTCTTT
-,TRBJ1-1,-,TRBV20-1,CSARRGGPATEAFF,TGCAGTGCTAGACGGGGCGGTCCGGCCACTGAAGCTTTCTTT
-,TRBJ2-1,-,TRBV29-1,CSVEQGRNNEQFF,TGCAGCGTTGAACAGGGTAGGAACAATGAGCAGTTCTTC
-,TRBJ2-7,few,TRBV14,CASSQEWNEQYF,TGTGCCAGCAGCCAAGAGTGGAACGAGCAGTACTTC
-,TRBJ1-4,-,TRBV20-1,CSASLGVDPINEKLFF,TGCAGTGCTAGTCTTGGCGTTGACCCTATTAATGAAAAACTGTTTTTT
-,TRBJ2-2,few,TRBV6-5,CASSYHRAGDTGELFF,TGTGCCAGCAGTTACCACCGGGCCGGGGACACCGGGGAGCTGTTTTTT
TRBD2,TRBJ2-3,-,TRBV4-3,CASSQDFTRGSTDTQYF,TGCGCCAGCAGCCAAGATTTTACGCGGGGGAGCACAGATACGCAGTACTTT
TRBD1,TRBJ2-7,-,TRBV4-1,CASSQDDRGLGEQYF,TGCGCCAGCAGCCAAGATGACAGGGGTCTTGGCGAGCAGTACTTC
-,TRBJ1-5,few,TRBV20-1,CSAKRGGNQPQHF,TGCAGTGCTAAGAGGGGGGGCAATCAGCCCCAGCATTTT
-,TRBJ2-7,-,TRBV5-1,CASSLLRDPGYEQYF,TGCGCCAGCAGCTTGCTGCGGGACCCGGGCTACGAGCAGTACTTC
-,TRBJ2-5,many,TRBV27,CASLSLSVPGRETQYF,TGTGCCAGCCTTTCTCTTAGCGTCCCGGGGCGGGAGACCCAGTACTTC
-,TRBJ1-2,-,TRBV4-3,CASSQDLYYGYTF,TGCGCCAGCAGCCAAGATCTATACTATGGCTACACCTTC
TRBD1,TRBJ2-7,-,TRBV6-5,CASSYSGTGVYYEQYF,TGTGCCAGCAGTTACTCAGGGACAGGGGTCTACTACGAGCAGTACTTC
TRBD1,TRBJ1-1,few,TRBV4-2,CASSQVGTGPSTEAFF,TGTGCCAGCAGCCAAGTGGGGACAGGACCGAGCACTGAAGCTTTCTTT
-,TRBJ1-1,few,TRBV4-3,CASSRDGGSRTEAFF,TGCGCCAGCAGCCGGGATGGGGGGAGCCGGACTGAAGCTTTCTTT
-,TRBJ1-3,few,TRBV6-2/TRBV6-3,CASTVDESGNTIYF,TGTGCCAGCACCGTGGACGAATCTGGAAACACCATATATTTT
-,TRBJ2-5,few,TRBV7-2,CASSPTDSSVSYF,TGTGCCAGCAGCCCAACGGACTCCTCAGTTTCGTACTTC
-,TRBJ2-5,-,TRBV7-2,CASSRHWAAQETQYF,TGTGCCAGCAGCCGCCACTGGGCCGCTCAAGAGACCCAGTACTTC
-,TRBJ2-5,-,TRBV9,CASSPHTGSGETQYF,TGTGCCAGCAGCCCTCACACAGGGTCGGGGGAGACCCAGTACTTC
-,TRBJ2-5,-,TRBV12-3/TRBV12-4,CASSYSQGPQYF,TGTGCCAGCAGCTACAGTCAGGGTCCCCAGTACTTC
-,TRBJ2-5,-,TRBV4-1,CASSQVVLQETQYF,TGCGCCAGCAGCCAAGTGGTCTTGCAAGAGACCCAGTACTTC
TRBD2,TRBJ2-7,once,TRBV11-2,CASSSGGGIPPDEQYF,TGTGCCAGCAGCTCCGGGGGGGGGATCCCTCCGGACGAGCAGTACTTC
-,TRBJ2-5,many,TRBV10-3,CAIGPSPQETQYF,TGTGCCATAGGCCCATCACCCCAAGAGACCCAGTACTTC
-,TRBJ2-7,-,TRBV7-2,CASSQGSYYEQYF,TGTGCCAGCAGCCAGGGGTCTTACTACGAGCAGTACTTC
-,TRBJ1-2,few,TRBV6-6,CASSDRGKVGGYTF,TGTGCTAGCAGCGATAGGGGGAAGGTGGGTGGCTACACCTTC
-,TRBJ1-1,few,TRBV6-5,CASSPQAGNTEAFF,TGTGCCAGCAGTCCCCAGGCCGGGAACACTGAAGCTTTCTTT
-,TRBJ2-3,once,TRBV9,CASSVDSRRTKQYF,TGTGCCAGCAGCGTAGATTCTCGAAGAACAAAGCAGTATTTT